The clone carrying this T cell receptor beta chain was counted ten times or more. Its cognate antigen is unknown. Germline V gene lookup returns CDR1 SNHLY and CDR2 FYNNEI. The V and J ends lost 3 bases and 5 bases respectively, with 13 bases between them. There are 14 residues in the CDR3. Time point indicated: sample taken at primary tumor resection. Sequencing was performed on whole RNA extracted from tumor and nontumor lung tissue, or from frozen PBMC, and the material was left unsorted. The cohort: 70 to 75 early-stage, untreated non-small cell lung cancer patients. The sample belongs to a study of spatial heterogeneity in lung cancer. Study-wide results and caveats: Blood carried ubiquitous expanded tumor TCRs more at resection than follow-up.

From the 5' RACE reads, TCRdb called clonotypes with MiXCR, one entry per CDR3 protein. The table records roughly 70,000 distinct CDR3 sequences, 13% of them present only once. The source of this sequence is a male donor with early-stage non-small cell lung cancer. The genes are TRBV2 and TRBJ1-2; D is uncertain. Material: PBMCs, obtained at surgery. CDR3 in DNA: TGTGCCAGCAGTGAGGAAGGGTCTGGGTATGGCTACACCTTC. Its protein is CASSEEGSGYGYTF.